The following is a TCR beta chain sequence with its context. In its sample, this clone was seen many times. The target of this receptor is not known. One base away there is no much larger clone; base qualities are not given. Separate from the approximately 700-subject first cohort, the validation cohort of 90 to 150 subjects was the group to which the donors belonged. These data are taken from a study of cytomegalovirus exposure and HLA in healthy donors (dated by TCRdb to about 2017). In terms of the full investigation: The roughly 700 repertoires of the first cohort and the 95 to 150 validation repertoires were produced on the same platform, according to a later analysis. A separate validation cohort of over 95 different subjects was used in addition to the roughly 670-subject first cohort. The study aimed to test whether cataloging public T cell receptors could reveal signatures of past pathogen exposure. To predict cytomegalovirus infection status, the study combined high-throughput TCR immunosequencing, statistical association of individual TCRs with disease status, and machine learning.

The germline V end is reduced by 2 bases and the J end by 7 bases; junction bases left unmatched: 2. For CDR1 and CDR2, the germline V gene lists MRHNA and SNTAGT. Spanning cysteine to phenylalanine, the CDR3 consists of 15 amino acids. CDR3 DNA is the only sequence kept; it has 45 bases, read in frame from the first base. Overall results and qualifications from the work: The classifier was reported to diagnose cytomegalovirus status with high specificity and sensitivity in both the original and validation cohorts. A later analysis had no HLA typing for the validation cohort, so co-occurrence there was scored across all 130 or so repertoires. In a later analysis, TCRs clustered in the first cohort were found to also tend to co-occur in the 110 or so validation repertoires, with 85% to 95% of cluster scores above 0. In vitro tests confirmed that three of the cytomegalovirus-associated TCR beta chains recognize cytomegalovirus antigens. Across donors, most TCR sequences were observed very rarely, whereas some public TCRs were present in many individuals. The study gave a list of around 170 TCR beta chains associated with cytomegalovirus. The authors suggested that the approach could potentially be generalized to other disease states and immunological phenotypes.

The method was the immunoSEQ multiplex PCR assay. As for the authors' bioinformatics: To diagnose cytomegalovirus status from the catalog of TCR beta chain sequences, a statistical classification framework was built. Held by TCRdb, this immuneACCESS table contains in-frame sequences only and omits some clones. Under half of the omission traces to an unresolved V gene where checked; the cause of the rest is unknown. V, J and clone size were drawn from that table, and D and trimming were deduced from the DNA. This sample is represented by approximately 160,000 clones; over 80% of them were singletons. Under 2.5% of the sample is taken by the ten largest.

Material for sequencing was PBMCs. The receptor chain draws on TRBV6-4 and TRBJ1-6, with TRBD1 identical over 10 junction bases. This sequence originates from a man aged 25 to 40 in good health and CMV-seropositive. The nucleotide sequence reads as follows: TGTGCCAGCAGTGACGAGACAGGGGGCAATTCACCCCTCCACTTT. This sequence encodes CASSDETGGNSPLHF.